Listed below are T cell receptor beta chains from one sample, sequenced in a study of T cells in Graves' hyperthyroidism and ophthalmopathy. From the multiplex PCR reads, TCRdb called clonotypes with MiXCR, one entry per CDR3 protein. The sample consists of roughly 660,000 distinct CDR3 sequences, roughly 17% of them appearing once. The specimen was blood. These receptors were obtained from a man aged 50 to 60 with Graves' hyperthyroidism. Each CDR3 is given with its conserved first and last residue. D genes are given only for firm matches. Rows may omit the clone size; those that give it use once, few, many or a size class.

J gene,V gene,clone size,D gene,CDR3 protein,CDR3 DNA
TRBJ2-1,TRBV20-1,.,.,CTPPRSGSLTDVSYNEQFF,TGCACCCCCCCGAGGTCCGGGAGCCTTACCGACGTCTCCTACAATGAGCAGTTCTTC
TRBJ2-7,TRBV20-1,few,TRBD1,CSARHIDRGGNEQYF,TGCAGTGCTAGGCACATTGACAGGGGTGGAAACGAGCAGTACTTC
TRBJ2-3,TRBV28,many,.,CASSSPDTQYF,TGTGCCAGCAGTTCCCCAGATACGCAGTATTTT
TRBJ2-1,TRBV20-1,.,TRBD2,CSAREDGGTSFNEQFF,TGCAGTGCTAGAGAGGACGGCGGGACTAGTTTCAATGAGCAGTTCTTC
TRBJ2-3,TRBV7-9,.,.,CASSLYRDLTDTQYF,TGTGCCAGCAGCTTATACAGGGATCTGACAGATACGCAGTATTTT
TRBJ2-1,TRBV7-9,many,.,CASSQSSYNEQFF,TGTGCCAGCAGTCAGAGCTCCTACAATGAGCAGTTCTTC
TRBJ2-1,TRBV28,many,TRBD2,CASIPSGRAYNEQFF,TGTGCCAGCATCCCTAGCGGGAGGGCCTACAATGAGCAGTTCTTC
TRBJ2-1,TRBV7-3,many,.,CASSPTTGSNEQFF,TGTGCCAGCAGCCCCACAACAGGGAGCAATGAGCAGTTCTTC
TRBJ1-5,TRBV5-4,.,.,CASSFFNSNQPQHF,TGTGCCAGCAGCTTTTTCAATAGCAATCAGCCCCAGCATTTT
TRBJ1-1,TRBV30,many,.,CAWSAGTHDAFF,TGTGCCTGGAGCGCCGGGACCCACGACGCTTTCTTT
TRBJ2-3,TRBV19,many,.,CASSMVERSTDTQYF,TGTGCCAGTAGTATGGTCGAGCGGAGCACAGATACGCAGTATTTT
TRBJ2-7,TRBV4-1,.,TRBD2,CASSQSLSGGISYEQYF,TGCGCCAGCAGCCAATCTCTCAGCGGGGGTATCTCCTACGAGCAGTACTTC
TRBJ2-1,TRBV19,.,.,CASSIAGDGEQFF,TGTGCCAGTAGTATCGCAGGGGATGGTGAGCAGTTCTTC
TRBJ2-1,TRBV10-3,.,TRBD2,CAISEASGRAKVDNEQFF,TGTGCCATCAGTGAGGCTAGCGGGAGGGCCAAGGTGGACAATGAGCAGTTCTTC
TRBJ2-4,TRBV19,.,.,CASRGGDPSVKNIQYF,TGTGCCAGTAGAGGGGGAGATCCTTCAGTCAAAAACATTCAGTACTTC
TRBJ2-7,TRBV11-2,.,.,CAGSLAGTYEQYF,TGTGCCGGCAGCTTAGCCGGGACCTACGAGCAGTACTTC
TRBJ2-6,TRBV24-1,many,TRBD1,CATGQRGANVLTF,TGTGCCACGGGACAGCGTGGGGCCAACGTCCTGACTTTC
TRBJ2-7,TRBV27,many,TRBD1,CASRPQGAGEQYF,TGTGCCAGCAGGCCTCAGGGGGCAGGTGAGCAGTACTTC
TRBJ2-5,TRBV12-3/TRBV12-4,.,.,CASRAGDGETQYF,TGTGCCAGCAGGGCAGGGGACGGTGAGACCCAGTACTTC
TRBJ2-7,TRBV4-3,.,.,CASSQGTISYEQYF,TGCGCCAGCAGCCAAGGGACTATATCCTACGAGCAGTACTTC
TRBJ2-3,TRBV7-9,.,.,CASSLGDLGGTDTQYF,TGTGCCAGCAGCTTAGGGGATCTAGGAGGAACAGATACGCAGTATTTT
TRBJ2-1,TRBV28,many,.,CASSLEVDGREQFF,TGTGCCAGCAGTTTAGAGGTGGACGGACGTGAGCAGTTCTTC
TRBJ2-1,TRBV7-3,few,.,CASSLGGIREQFF,TGTGCCAGCAGCTTAGGGGGGATTCGGGAGCAGTTCTTC
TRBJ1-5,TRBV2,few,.,CASRETGNQPQHF,TGTGCCAGCAGGGAGACAGGAAATCAGCCCCAGCATTTT